The 8 T cell receptor beta chains presented below share a single source sample, sequenced in a study of response to subunit inactivated influenza vaccine. TCRdb used MiXCR to reprocess the RT-PCR reads, holding one entry per CDR3 protein. The sample includes 500,000 to 600,000 distinct CDR3 sequences, 14% of them seen just once. Sequences were derived from PBMCs from blood, sampled 12 days after vaccination. The receptors originated from a man in his fifties or sixties who received an inactivated influenza vaccine.

The chain employs TRBV12-3 or TRBV12-4 and TRBJ1-3, with D perhaps TRBD1 (6 bases). The CDR3 has 15 residues. Between the trimmed V and J ends, which lost 9 bases and 0 bases, there was a span of 15 bases. The CDR3 here is CASTGLSFSGNTIYF. In nucleotides, the CDR3 is TGTGCCAGTACAGGGCTTTCCTTCTCTGGAAACACCATATATTTT.

The chain is built from TRBV3-1 and TRBJ2-7; D is perhaps TRBD2 (5 bases). Germline CDR1 reads LGHDT; CDR2 reads YNNKEL (reference sequence). The length of the CDR3 is 15 residues. V was cut by 1 base and J by 0 bases, with 10 bases left in between. CDR3 DNA sequence: TGTGCCAGCAGCCAAGCGGGGATCAGCTCCTACGAGCAGTACTTC. Translation gives CASSQAGISSYEQYF.

This clonotype was found a few times. The chain has TRBV3-1 and TRBJ2-7; D gene ambiguous. This CDR3 comprises 10 residues. Trimming pared 6 bases from V and 4 bases from J, leaving 4 bases between. Germline V CDR1 and CDR2: LGHDT, YNNKEL (reference sequence). The CDR3 DNA follows: TGTGCCAGCAGACAATACGAGCAGTACTTC. Its translation: CASRQYEQYF.

The chain joins TRBV6-1 to TRBJ2-1, with 8 bases fitting TRBD1. V gave up 6 bases and J gave up 8 bases; unmatched junction bases: 9. The CDR3 has 14 residues. The germline CDR1 and CDR2 sequences are MNHNS and SASEGT. For the CDR3, the DNA is TGTGCCAGCAGCACTATGGGACAGGAAGATGAGCAGTTCTTC. This encodes CASSTMGQEDEQFF.

CDR3: CSVEDYSSSYNEQFF. In DNA form, the CDR3 reads TGCAGCGTTGAAGACTATTCAAGCTCCTACAATGAGCAGTTCTTC. This sequence joins TRBV29-1 and TRBJ2-1; D unclear. The CDR3 is 15 amino acids. The V gene lost 0 bases and the J gene lost 0 bases, with 9 bases spanning the gap. Germline V gives CDR1 SQVTM, CDR2 ANQGSEA.

This clonotype has only a few counts. The chain uses TRBV24-1 and TRBJ1-5; TRBD1 matches 10 bases. Germline values: CDR1 KGHDR, CDR2 SFDVKD. The V and J ends lost 3 bases and 6 bases, in that order; junction bases with no gene match: 7. This CDR3 has 16 residues. CDR3 protein: CATSDPRQGAIQPQHF. CDR3 nucleotides: TGTGCCACCAGTGATCCTCGACAGGGGGCCATTCAGCCCCAGCATTTT.

A few counts support this clonotype. The chain has TRBV20-1 and TRBJ2-7; the match to TRBD1 covers 9 bases. CDR1 and CDR2 (germline): DFQATT, SNEGSKA (reference sequence). The CDR3 consists of 14 residues. V trimming: 1 base; J trimming: 6 bases; junction bases outside the gene matches: 7. CDR3 sequence reads: CSARAAGTGSEQYF. DNA of the CDR3: TGCAGTGCTAGAGCGGCCGGGACAGGGTCCGAGCAGTACTTC.

This clonotype showed up just a few times. This sequence joins TRBV7-9 and TRBJ2-7; D possibly corresponds to TRBD1 (5 bases). This CDR3 is 14 amino acids long. CDR1 is SEHNR and CDR2 is FQNEAQ in the germline V gene (reference sequence). Trimming took off 2 bases at V and 2 bases at J, with 10 bases between the two ends. In DNA form, the CDR3 reads TGTGCCAGCAGCTTAACCCAGGGTACCTACGAGCAGTACTTC. Encoded protein: CASSLTQGTYEQYF.